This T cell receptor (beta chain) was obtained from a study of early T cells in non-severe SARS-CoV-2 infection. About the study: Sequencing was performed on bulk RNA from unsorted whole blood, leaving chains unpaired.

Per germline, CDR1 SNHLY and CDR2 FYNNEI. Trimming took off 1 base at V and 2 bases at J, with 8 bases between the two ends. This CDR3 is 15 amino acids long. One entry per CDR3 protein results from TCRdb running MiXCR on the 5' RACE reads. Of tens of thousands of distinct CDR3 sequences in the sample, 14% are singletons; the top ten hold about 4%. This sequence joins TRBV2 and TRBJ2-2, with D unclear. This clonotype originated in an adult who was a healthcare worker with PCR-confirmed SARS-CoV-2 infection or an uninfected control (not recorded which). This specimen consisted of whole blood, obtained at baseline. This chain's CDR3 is CASSEETANTGELFF. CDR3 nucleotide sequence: TGTGCCAGCAGTGAAGAGACGGCCAACACCGGGGAGCTGTTTTTT.